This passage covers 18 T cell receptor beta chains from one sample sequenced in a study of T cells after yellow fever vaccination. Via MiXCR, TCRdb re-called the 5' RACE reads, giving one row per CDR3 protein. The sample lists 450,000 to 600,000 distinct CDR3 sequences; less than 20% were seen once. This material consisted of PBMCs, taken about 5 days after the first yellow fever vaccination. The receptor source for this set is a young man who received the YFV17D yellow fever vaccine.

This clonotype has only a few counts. The CDR3 loop is CASSGWTSGTDEQFF. Here the CDR3 DNA reads TGTGCCAGCAGCGGATGGACTAGCGGGACTGATGAGCAGTTCTTC. The gene calls are TRBV5-4 and TRBJ2-1; 12 positions agree with TRBD2. The CDR3 has 15 amino acids. CDR1 is SGHNT, CDR2 YYREEE, per germline (reference sequence). Trimming removed 4 bases from V and 8 bases from J; junction bases left unmatched: 7. Full variable domain (rest looked up from reference TRBV5-4 and TRBJ2-1): ETGVTQSPTHLIKTRGQQVTLRCSSQSGHNTVSWYQQALGQGPQFIFQYYREEENGRGNFPPRFSGLQFPNYSSELNVNALELDDSALYLCASSGWTSGTDEQFFGPGTRLTVL.

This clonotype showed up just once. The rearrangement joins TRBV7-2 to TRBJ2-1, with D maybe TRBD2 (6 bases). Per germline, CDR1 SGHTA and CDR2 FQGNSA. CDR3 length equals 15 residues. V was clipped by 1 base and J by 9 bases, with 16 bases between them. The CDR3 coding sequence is TGTGCCAGCAGCTTAGGACTAGTGAGGGGTGGTGAGCAGTTCTTC. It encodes CASSLGLVRGGEQFF. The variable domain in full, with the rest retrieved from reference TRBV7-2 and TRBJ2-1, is GAGVSQSPSNKVTEKGKDVELRCDPISGHTALYWYRQSLGQGLEFLIYFQGNSAPDKSGLPSDRFSAERTGGSVSTLTIQRTQQEDSAVYLCASSLGLVRGGEQFFGPGTRLTVL.

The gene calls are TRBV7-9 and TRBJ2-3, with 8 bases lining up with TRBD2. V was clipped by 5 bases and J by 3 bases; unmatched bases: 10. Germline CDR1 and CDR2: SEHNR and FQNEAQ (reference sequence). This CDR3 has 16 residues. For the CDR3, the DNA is TGTGCCAGCAGCCCCTCAAAGCGGGGGTCAACAGATACGCAGTATTTT. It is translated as CASSPSKRGSTDTQYF.

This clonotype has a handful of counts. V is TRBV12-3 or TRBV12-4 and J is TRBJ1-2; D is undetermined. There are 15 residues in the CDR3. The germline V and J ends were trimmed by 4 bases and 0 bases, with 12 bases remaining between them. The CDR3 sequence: CASSSYPRANYGYTF. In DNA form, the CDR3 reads TGTGCCAGCAGTTCCTACCCTCGAGCTAACTATGGCTACACCTTC.

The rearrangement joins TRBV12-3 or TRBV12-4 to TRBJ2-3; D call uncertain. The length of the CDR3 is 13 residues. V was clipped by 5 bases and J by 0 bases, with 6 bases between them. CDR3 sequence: CASSTQSTDTQYF. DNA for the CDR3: TGTGCCAGCAGTACCCAAAGCACAGATACGCAGTATTTT.

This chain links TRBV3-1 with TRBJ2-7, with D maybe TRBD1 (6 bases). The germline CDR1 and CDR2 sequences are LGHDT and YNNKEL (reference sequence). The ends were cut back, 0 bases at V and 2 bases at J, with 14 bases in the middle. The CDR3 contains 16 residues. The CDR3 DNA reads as TGTGCCAGCAGCCAAGAAGGCAGGACAGCCACCTACGAGCAGTACTTC. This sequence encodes CASSQEGRTATYEQYF.

The CDR3 sequence is CASSLSGSNEQYV. CDR3 nucleotide sequence: TGTGCCAGCAGTTTGTCGGGATCCAACGAGCAGTACGTC. The rearrangement links TRBV12-3 or TRBV12-4 to TRBJ2-7; a possible D gene is TRBD2 (5 bases). This CDR3 is built from 13 residues. With 3 bases removed from V and 5 bases from J, the gap between germline ends came to 11 bases.

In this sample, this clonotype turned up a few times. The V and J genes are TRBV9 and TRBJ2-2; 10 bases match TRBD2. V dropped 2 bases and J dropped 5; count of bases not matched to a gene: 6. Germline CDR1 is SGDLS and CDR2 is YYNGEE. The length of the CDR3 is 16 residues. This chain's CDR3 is CASSVGSGGATGELFF. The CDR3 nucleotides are TGTGCCAGCAGCGTCGGAAGCGGGGGGGCTACCGGGGAGCTGTTTTTT.

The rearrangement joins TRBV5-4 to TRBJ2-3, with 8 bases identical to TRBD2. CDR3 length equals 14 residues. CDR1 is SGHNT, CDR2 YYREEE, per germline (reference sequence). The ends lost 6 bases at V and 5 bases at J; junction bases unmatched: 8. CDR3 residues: CASKRGGGGDTQYF. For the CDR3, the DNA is TGTGCCAGCAAACGGGGGGGCGGCGGAGATACGCAGTATTTT.

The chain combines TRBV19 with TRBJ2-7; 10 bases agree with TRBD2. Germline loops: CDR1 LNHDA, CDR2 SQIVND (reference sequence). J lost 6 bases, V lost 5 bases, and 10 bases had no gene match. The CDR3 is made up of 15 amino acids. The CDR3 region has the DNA TGTGCCAGTAGTCCCGAAGCGGGGGGGCTTGTCGAGCAGTACTTC. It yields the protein CASSPEAGGLVEQYF.

DNA of the CDR3: TGTGCCAGCAGCCTAGCGGCGCCCGCTTTGGATGAGCAGTTCTTC. Amino acids: CASSLAAPALDEQFF. The chain is built from TRBV5-8 and TRBJ2-1, with 7 positions matching TRBD2. The CDR3 loop spans 15 amino acids. Per the germline V gene, CDR1 is SGHTS and CDR2 is YDEGEE. J was trimmed by 8 bases and V by 4 bases; bases with no gene match: 12. Filled out from reference TRBV5-8 and TRBJ2-1, the complete variable domain reads EAGVTQSPTHLIKTRGQQATLRCSPISGHTSVYWYQQALGLGLQFLLWYDEGEERNRGNFPPRFSGRQFPNYSSELNVNALELEDSALYLCASSLAAPALDEQFFGPGTRLTVL.

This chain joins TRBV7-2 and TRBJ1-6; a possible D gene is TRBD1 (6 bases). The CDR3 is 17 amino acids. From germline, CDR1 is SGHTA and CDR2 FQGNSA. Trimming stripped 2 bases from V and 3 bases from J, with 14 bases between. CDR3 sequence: CASSLTGGVGYNSPLHF. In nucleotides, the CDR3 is TGTGCCAGCAGCTTAACGGGGGGCGTGGGCTATAATTCACCCCTCCACTTT. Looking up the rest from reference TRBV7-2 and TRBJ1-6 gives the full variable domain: GAGVSQSPSNKVTEKGKDVELRCDPISGHTALYWYRQSLGQGLEFLIYFQGNSAPDKSGLPSDRFSAERTGGSVSTLTIQRTQQEDSAVYLCASSLTGGVGYNSPLHFGNGTRLTVT.

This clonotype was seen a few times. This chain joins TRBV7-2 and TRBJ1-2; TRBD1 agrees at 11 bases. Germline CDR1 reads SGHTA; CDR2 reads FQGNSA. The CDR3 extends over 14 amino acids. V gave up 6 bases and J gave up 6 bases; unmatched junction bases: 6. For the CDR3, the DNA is TGTGCCAGCAGTTCTAGGGACAGGGGGAATGGCTACACCTTC. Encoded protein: CASSSRDRGNGYTF.

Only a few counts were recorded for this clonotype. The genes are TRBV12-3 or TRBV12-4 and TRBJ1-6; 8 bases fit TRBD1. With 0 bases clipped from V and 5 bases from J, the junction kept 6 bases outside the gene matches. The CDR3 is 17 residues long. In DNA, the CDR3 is TGTGCCAGCAGTTTAGCGCAGGGGGCGTTTAATAATTCACCCCTCCACTTT. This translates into CASSLAQGAFNNSPLHF.

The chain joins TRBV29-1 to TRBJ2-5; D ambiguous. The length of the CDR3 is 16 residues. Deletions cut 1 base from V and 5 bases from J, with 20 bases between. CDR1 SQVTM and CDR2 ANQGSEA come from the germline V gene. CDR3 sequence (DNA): TGCAGCGTTGAAGGTAGCCGTACCGACTCCCGTGAGACCCAGTACTTC. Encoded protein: CSVEGSRTDSRETQYF.

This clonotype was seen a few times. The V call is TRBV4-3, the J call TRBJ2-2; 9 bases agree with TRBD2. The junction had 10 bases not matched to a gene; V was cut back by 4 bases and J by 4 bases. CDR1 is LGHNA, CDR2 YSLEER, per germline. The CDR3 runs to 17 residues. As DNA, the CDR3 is TGCGCCAGCAGCCTGGCCGGCCCGGGACTAGCCACCGGGGAGCTGTTTTTT. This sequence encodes CASSLAGPGLATGELFF.

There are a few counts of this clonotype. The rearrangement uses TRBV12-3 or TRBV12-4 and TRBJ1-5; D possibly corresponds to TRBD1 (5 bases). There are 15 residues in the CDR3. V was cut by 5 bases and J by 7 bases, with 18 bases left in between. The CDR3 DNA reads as TGTGCCAGCAGTCCCGGCGGTCCGGGACGACAGCCCCAGCATTTT. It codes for CASSPGGPGRQPQHF.

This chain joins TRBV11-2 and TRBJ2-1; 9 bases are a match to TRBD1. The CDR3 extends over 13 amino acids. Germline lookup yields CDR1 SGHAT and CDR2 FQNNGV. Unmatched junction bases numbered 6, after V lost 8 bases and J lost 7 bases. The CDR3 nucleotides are TGTGCCAGCTCGTGGACAGGGGAAAATGAGCAGTTCTTC. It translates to CASSWTGENEQFF.